The T cell receptor (beta chain) described here comes from a study of response to subunit inactivated influenza vaccine listed by TCRdb under 2018. Broadly, across the study: To follow how T cells responded to a trivalent subunit inactivated influenza vaccine, the researchers relied on deep quantitative profiling of the T cell receptor repertoire. Results the study describes overall, beyond this receptor: The authors proposed that each seasonal influenza vaccination may bring in only a limited number of new T cells.

The cysteine opens and the phenylalanine closes a CDR3 of 13 amino acids. The DNA shown is the 39-base CDR3, in frame from base 1. A distance of 9 bases separates the germline ends of V and J, which lose 4 bases and 2 bases respectively. The germline V gene supplies CDR1 SGHRS and CDR2 YFSETQ. At least ten counts were recorded for this clonotype. What antigen it recognizes has not been identified. Base qualities are not at hand, and no much larger clone is one base apart. Receptors were amplified or captured by RT-PCR. Sequencing was carried out with an Illumina HiSeq 2500. The public reads were reanalyzed by TCRdb: fastp trimming at Q25, MiXCR alignment, in-frame beta chains only. Identical CDR3 protein sequences are pooled into one entry, listed with their most common genes and DNA. The sample contains 800,000 or so distinct CDR3 sequences, 20% to 25% of them found a single time. Of the sample, roughly 10% falls within the top ten clones.

Rearrangement joined TRBV5-1 to TRBJ1-1, with no confident D gene call. The sequence came from a man over 45 who received an inactivated influenza vaccine. Donor details come from another sample of the same person, matched by shared clones. This sample comprised PBMCs from blood, obtained more than 4 days after vaccination. The bases are TGCGCCAGCAGCGGCGGGTTTAACACTGAAGCTTTCTTT. Its protein product is CASSGGFNTEAFF.